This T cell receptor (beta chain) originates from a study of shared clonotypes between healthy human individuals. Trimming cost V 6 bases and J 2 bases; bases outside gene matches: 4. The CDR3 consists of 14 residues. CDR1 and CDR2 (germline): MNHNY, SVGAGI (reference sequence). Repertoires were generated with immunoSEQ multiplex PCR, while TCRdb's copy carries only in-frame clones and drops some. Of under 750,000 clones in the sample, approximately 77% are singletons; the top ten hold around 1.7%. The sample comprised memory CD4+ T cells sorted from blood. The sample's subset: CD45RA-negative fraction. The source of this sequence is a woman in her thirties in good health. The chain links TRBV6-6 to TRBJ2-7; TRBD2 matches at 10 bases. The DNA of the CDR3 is TGTGCCAGCAGGCGGACTAGCGGTCCCTACGAGCAGTACTTC. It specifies CASRRTSGPYEQYF.